This T cell receptor beta chain emerged from a study of T cell clonotyping in hematopoietic cell transplantation. Profiled with immunoSEQ multiplex PCR; TCRdb holds only in-frame clones, not every one. The profile shows 15,000 or so clones, 95% to 98% of them singletons. With V trimmed by 1 base and J by 0 bases, 5 bases remained unmatched. Germline CDR1 LNHDA, CDR2 SQIVND (reference sequence). This CDR3 has 16 amino acids. The rearrangement links TRBV19 to TRBJ1-1; 7 bases are a match to TRBD1. The starting material was peripheral blood mononuclear cells, obtained 30 days after allogeneic stem cell transplant. This receptor was taken from a female patient aged 50-59 years who had an allogeneic stem cell transplant from an unrelated donor, so T cells may come from the graft donor. Some clones in this sample may be carry-over from other donors' samples. CDR3 in DNA: TGTGCCAGTAGTATAGGAGGGACAGTCATGAACACTGAAGCTTTCTTT. Translated, it gives CASSIGGTVMNTEAFF.